This T cell receptor beta chain was sequenced for a study of T cells expressing NK-cell markers. Study-wide points: Topping the CD3+CD56-NKG2C+ fraction as well were these clonotypes, in a handful of donors. Each of 6 or 7 donors carried dominant NKG2C+ clonotypes accounting for about 1.0-7.0% of CD8+ T cells.

TCRdb re-analyzed the 5' RACE reads; it lists each CDR3 protein once, without DNA. Reported are about 460,000 distinct CDR3 sequences; the ten largest clones contain about 1.5%. Details on this clonotype: As yet, its antigen is unknown.

The CDR3 loop spans 15 amino acids. The germline V gene has CDR1 SEHNR and CDR2 FQNEAQ (reference sequence). The sequenced sample consisted of blood T cells: a sorted CD56 or NKG2C T cell subset, CD4+ or CD8+ T cells, or bulk PBMC T cells (not recorded which). The chain has TRBV7-9 and TRBJ1-1; TCRdb returns TRBD1, unconfirmable since there is no DNA. This clonotype was sampled from a woman aged 45-59 years in good health. CDR3 amino acids: CASSPATGGFTEAFF.